The rows below give T cell receptor beta chains drawn from one sample of a study of shared clonotypes between healthy human individuals. TCRdb's copy holds only in-frame clones and misses some; the assay was immunoSEQ multiplex PCR. The sample includes under 2,000,000 clones, just under 95% of them seen just once. Sequencing was performed on naive CD8+ T cells sorted from blood. The receptor source for this set is a man aged 18-30 years in good health. Each CDR3 is given with its conserved first and last residue. The D gene is left open where the match is weak. Where a row states a size, it is once, few, many or the class of an expanded clone; other rows omit it.

j_call v_call clone_size d_call cdr3_nt cdr3_aa
TRBJ2-7 TRBV27 - TRBD1 TGTGCCAGCAGTTTTTCAGGGGGCGTCGCCTACGAGCAGTACTTC CASSFSGGVAYEQYF
TRBJ1-2 TRBV7-2 - TRBD1 TGTGCCAGCAGCTTAGTTTCAGGGGGCGATGGCTACACCTTC CASSLVSGGDGYTF
TRBJ1-4 TRBV19 - - TGTGCCACTGCCCAACGGCACGAGGACGAAAAACTGTTTTTT CATAQRHEDEKLFF
TRBJ1-5 TRBV15 - - TGTGCCACCAGCAGGGCCGTCTTGGCCCAGCATTTT CATSRAVLAQHF
TRBJ1-1 TRBV30 - - TGTGCCTCCCTGGTGGGGAAGAGGAACACTGAAGCTTTCTTT CASLVGKRNTEAFF
TRBJ2-7 TRBV18 - - TGTGCCAGCTCACACCGGGACACCACCTACGAGCAGTACTTC CASSHRDTTYEQYF
TRBJ1-4 TRBV5-6 - - TGTGCCAGCACCCTTTGGGGGGCTGGCGAAAAACTGTTTTTT CASTLWGAGEKLFF
TRBJ1-6 TRBV14 - - TGTGCCAGCAGCCAAGAAAGGGTTAATTCACCCCTCCACTTT CASSQERVNSPLHF
TRBJ1-1 TRBV2 - - TGTGCCAGAACTGGAGGGGGCACTGAAGCTTTCTTT CARTGGGTEAFF
TRBJ1-2 TRBV30 - - TGTGCCTGGATCTGGAGGGACGCTAGCGGCTACACCTTC CAWIWRDASGYTF
TRBJ2-7 TRBV5-4 - - TGTGCCAGCAGCTTCGGAGTCTACGAGCAGTACTTC CASSFGVYEQYF
TRBJ2-7 TRBV29-1 - TRBD2 TGCAGCGTCCAACTAGCGGGGCTCTCCTACGAGCAGTACTTC CSVQLAGLSYEQYF
TRBJ1-5 TRBV27 - - TGTGCCAGCAGTTTGGAGGGGGGGCAGCCCCAGCATTTT CASSLEGGQPQHF
TRBJ2-7 TRBV11-3 once - TGTGCCAGCAGCTTGAGCCACGAGCAGTACTTC CASSLSHEQYF
TRBJ1-6 TRBV19 - - TGTGCCAGTAGTATAGGGACAGCTGGGAATTCACCCCTCCACTTT CASSIGTAGNSPLHF
TRBJ1-2 TRBV10-1 - - TGCGCCAGCAGTGTTCACAGGCGAAACTATGGCTACACCTTC CASSVHRRNYGYTF
TRBJ2-7 TRBV18 - - TGTGCCAGCTCACTCCCGGGGTCGGGGGCCTACGAGCAGTACTTC CASSLPGSGAYEQYF
TRBJ2-7 TRBV6-5 once TRBD1 TGTGCCAGCAGTTACTCGTTAGGGACAGGGTCCTACGAGCAGTACTTC CASSYSLGTGSYEQYF
TRBJ1-4 TRBV18 - - TGTGCCAGCTCGGGGGAAAGCAAACTGTTTTTT CASSGESKLFF
TRBJ1-5 TRBV6-1 - - TGTGCCAGCAGTGATTGGGGCTCGGGGCAGCCCCAGCATTTT CASSDWGSGQPQHF
TRBJ1-4 TRBV28 - - TGTGCCAGCAGTTTTCAGGGCCTAAATGAAAAACTGTTTTTT CASSFQGLNEKLFF
TRBJ1-3 TRBV6-5 - - TGTGCCAGCAGTGCCCACGAGGGATTGGGAAACACCATATATTTT CASSAHEGLGNTIYF
TRBJ2-7 TRBV19 - - TGTGCCAGTAGTACCGGGACGGGCGAGCAGTACTTC CASSTGTGEQYF
TRBJ2-1 TRBV10-3 - TRBD2 TGTGCCATCAATCGGGGGGAGGGTGAGCAGTTCTTC CAINRGEGEQFF
TRBJ1-1 TRBV6-1 - - TGTGCCAGCAGTGAAACGGGGGCAGGGACTGAAGCTTTCTTT CASSETGAGTEAFF
TRBJ2-5 TRBV29-1 - - TGCAGCGTTGAAGATTGGGCAGGGGACGAGACCCAGTACTTC CSVEDWAGDETQYF